This T cell receptor (beta chain) appears in the sequencing data of a study of blood T cell repertoires in COVID-19. Study-level background: Samples representing acute and convalescent COVID-19 were sourced from the United States, Italy and Spain. T cells, B-cell-depleted T cells, or PBMCs provided the cDNA or gDNA that served as material.

Original processing notes: Counts of nucleated cells, estimated from reference gene primer amplification, were obtained. Sequenced by immunoSEQ multiplex PCR; TCRdb stores in-frame clones only, minus some. That table furnishes V, J and clone size, whereas the DNA furnished D and trimming. The table lists 200,000 to 250,000 clones, roughly 90% of them singletons, with 2.7% in the top ten. Sequencing was done on a sample of peripheral blood. The receptor's source is an older woman with acute or convalescent COVID-19.

The CDR3 loop reads CASSRSGRLDEQYF. In DNA, the CDR3 is TGTGCCAGCAGCCGTAGCGGGAGGCTGGACGAGCAGTACTTC. J is TRBJ2-7 and V is TRBV7-2; 10 nucleotides match TRBD2. J gave up 5 bases and V 5 bases, and 6 bases lay outside the gene matches. The germline CDR1 and CDR2 sequences are SGHTA and FQGNSA. The CDR3 totals 14 residues.